The 30 T cell receptor beta chains in this list originate from one sample, sequenced in a study of T cells in Graves' hyperthyroidism and ophthalmopathy. Authors of the study amplified TCR beta CDR3 regions from RNA transcripts. RT-PCR in the first round (using the HTBI primer set) targeted the TCR CDR3. TCRdb re-analysed the multiplex PCR reads in MiXCR, keeping a single row per CDR3 protein. The sample records under 400,000 distinct CDR3 sequences, 15% to 20% being singletons. Sequencing was done on a sample of blood. All receptors come from a woman between 40 and 50 years old with Graves' ophthalmopathy.

This clonotype was found many times. The J gene is TRBJ2-5, the V gene TRBV18; possibly TRBD2 for D (5 bases). Trimming cost V 2 bases and J 5 bases, with 9 bases left between them. Germline V gives CDR1 KGHSH, CDR2 LQKENI. This CDR3 is 13 amino acids long. The CDR3 DNA reads TGTGCCAGCTCACCAGGAGGTACCGAGACCCAGTACTTC. This translates into CASSPGGTETQYF.

The gene calls are TRBV7-2 and TRBJ2-7, with D maybe TRBD2 (6 bases). The V gene lost 1 base and the J gene lost 3 bases, with 10 bases spanning the gap. There are 14 residues in the CDR3. Germline loops: CDR1 SGHTA, CDR2 FQGNSA. The CDR3 region has the DNA TGTGCCAGCAGCTTAGTATCGGGGGTCTACGAGCAGTACTTC. Encoded protein: CASSLVSGVYEQYF. Filled out from reference TRBV7-2 and TRBJ2-7, the complete variable domain reads GAGVSQSPSNKVTEKGKDVELRCDPISGHTALYWYRQSLGQGLEFLIYFQGNSAPDKSGLPSDRFSAERTGGSVSTLTIQRTQQEDSAVYLCASSLVSGVYEQYFGPGTRLTVT.

This clonotype was recorded many times. This chain links TRBV2 with TRBJ1-2, with D possibly being TRBD1 (5 bases). Germline CDR1 is SNHLY and CDR2 is FYNNEI. The CDR3 spans 12 residues. Trimming removed 6 bases at V and 7 bases at J, with 12 bases between. The CDR3 DNA is TGTGCCAGCAGAGGCAGGGTGGGTGGCTACACCTTC. It specifies CASRGRVGGYTF.

This clonotype was counted only a few times. The chain links TRBV6-1 to TRBJ1-6, with a weak D call TRBD1 (5 bases). This CDR3 comprises 16 residues. With 8 bases removed from V and 8 bases from J, the gap between germline ends came to 22 bases. Germline V gives CDR1 MNHNS, CDR2 SASEGT. The CDR3 bases are TGTGCCAGCTCCCCCCTGCAGGGACTAGGGGATTCACCCCTCCACTTT. It codes for CASSPLQGLGDSPLHF.

The chain's CDR3 is CASSYARSRLGAFF. The CDR3 DNA reads TGTGCCAGCAGTTACGCCAGATCCAGGCTCGGAGCTTTCTTT. V gene TRBV6-2 or TRBV6-3 combines with J gene TRBJ1-1; D gene unclear. CDR3 length equals 14 residues. V lost 2 bases and J 10 bases, leaving 17 bases between the germline ends. Germline V gene sequence: CDR1 MNHEY, CDR2 SVGEGT.

This clonotype was seen ten or more times. The chain carries TRBV6-1 and TRBJ2-7; D gene ambiguous. V shed 3 bases and J shed 3 bases, with 9 bases lying between them. This CDR3 comprises 13 residues. Germline loops: CDR1 MNHNS, CDR2 SASEGT. The CDR3 region has the DNA TGTGCCAGCAGTGATTCCAGACTCTACGAGCAGTACTTC. Its protein product is CASSDSRLYEQYF.

The V call is TRBV30, the J call TRBJ2-7; D ambiguous. Germline V CDR1 and CDR2: GTSNPN, SVGIG (reference sequence). V was shortened by 1 base and J by 2 bases, with 9 bases between the two germline ends. This CDR3 is built from 13 residues. The CDR3 reads CAWSGAQAYEQYF. CDR3 coding DNA: TGTGCCTGGAGTGGGGCCCAAGCCTACGAGCAGTACTTC.

This clonotype was seen at least ten times. The chain joins TRBV28 to TRBJ1-3; no reliable D call. Trimming removed 5 bases at V and 0 bases at J, with 8 bases between. CDR1 MDHEN and CDR2 SYDVKM come from the germline V gene. CDR3 length: 14 residues. The CDR3 DNA reads as TGTGCCAGCAGTGTAGGGTTCTCTGGAAACACCATATATTTT. Amino acids: CASSVGFSGNTIYF.

This clonotype was recorded many times. The V and J genes are TRBV28 and TRBJ2-7, with a weak D call TRBD1 (6 bases). CDR3 length: 15 amino acids. Trimming left V 4 bases short and J 1 base short, with 14 bases between. CDR1 is MDHEN, CDR2 SYDVKM, per germline. CDR3 sequence reads: CASSSSDSKSYEQYF. The CDR3 nucleotides are TGTGCCAGCAGTTCGTCGGACAGCAAGTCCTACGAGCAGTACTTC.

The rearrangement joins TRBV6-1 to TRBJ2-2, with TRBD1 matching over 10 bases. The V segment lost 6 bases and the J segment 6 bases; nucleotides outside the gene matches: 7. Germline CDR1 reads MNHNS; CDR2 reads SASEGT. This CDR3 has 15 amino acids. CDR3 DNA: TGTGCCAGCAGGGGGACAGGGGACGCGTCCGGGGAGCTGTTTTTT. Translated, it gives CASRGTGDASGELFF.

This clonotype has a count of ten or more. V and J are TRBV6-1 and TRBJ1-6, with D perhaps TRBD1 (5 bases). Germline values: CDR1 MNHNS, CDR2 SASEGT. The CDR3 loop spans 16 amino acids. Trimming removed 4 bases from V and 6 bases from J, with 16 bases in between. In DNA, the CDR3 is TGTGCCAGCAGTGGGAAGGGCGGGGGTGGTAATTCACCCCTCCACTTT. Its protein is CASSGKGGGGNSPLHF.

This clonotype has a handful of counts. The rearrangement uses TRBV28 and TRBJ2-3, with D possibly called TRBD1 or TRBD2 (5 bases each). This CDR3 is built from 16 residues. The germline V and J ends were trimmed by 5 bases and 0 bases, with 15 bases remaining between them. The germline V gene encodes CDR1 MDHEN and CDR2 SYDVKM. Here the CDR3 reads CASSTFPGTSTDTQYF. CDR3 sequence (DNA): TGTGCCAGCAGTACATTCCCCGGGACCAGCACAGATACGCAGTATTTT. Full variable domain (missing parts from reference TRBV28 and TRBJ2-3): DVKVTQSSRYLVKRTGEKVFLECVQDMDHENMFWYRQDPGLGLRLIYFSYDVKMKEKGDIPEGYSVSREKKERFSLILESASTNQTSMYLCASSTFPGTSTDTQYFGPGTRLTVL.

This clonotype appeared a few times. CDR3: CASSYRPSYEQYF. The CDR3 DNA reads TGTGCCAGCAGTTACCGACCGAGCTACGAGCAGTACTTC. The rearrangement uses TRBV6-2 or TRBV6-3 and TRBJ2-7; no reliable D call. This CDR3 is built from 13 residues. The V end lost 2 bases, the J end lost 3 bases, and 8 bases lay between the germline ends. CDR1 and CDR2 (germline): MNHEY, SVGEGT.

The chain employs TRBV3-1 and TRBJ2-7; 8 positions match TRBD1. The CDR3 contains 15 residues. The germline CDR1 and CDR2 sequences are LGHDT and YNNKEL (reference sequence). Unmatched junction bases numbered 6, after V lost 2 bases and J lost 3 bases. CDR3 loop: CASSQYPGQVYEQYF. DNA of the CDR3: TGTGCCAGCAGCCAATATCCGGGACAGGTCTACGAGCAGTACTTC.

This clonotype showed up many times. A much larger clone lies a single base off, so this may be a read error. The chain couples TRBV28 to TRBJ2-7, with TRBD1 matching 7 bases. CDR1 is MDHEN, CDR2 SYDVKM, per germline. V gave up 5 bases and J gave up 6 bases; unmatched junction bases: 10. The CDR3 is 14 residues long. The CDR3 loop reads CASSLDRAVGEQYF. The CDR3 coding sequence is TGTGCCAGCAGTCTTGACAGGGCAGTGGGCGAGCAGTACTTC.

The table lists this clonotype with many counts. The V gene is TRBV11-1, the J gene TRBJ2-7; D may correspond to TRBD1 or TRBD2 (6 bases each). The CDR3 has 16 amino acids. In germline, CDR1 is SGHAT, CDR2 FQDESV (reference sequence). The ends were cut back, 5 bases at V and 3 bases at J, with 20 bases in the middle. In nucleotides, the CDR3 is TGTGCCAGCAGCGCAACGACAGGAGGGGAAGGCTACGAGCAGTACTTC. Residues: CASSATTGGEGYEQYF. Drawing the rest from reference TRBV11-1 and TRBJ2-7, the complete variable domain is EAEVAQSPRYKITEKSQAVAFWCDPISGHATLYWYRQILGQGPELLVQFQDESVVDDSQLPKDRFSAERLKGVDSTLKIQPAELGDSAMYLCASSATTGGEGYEQYFGPGTRLTVT.

This clonotype showed up many times. Written as DNA, the CDR3 is TGTGCCACAGCAAGCACAGATACGCAGTATTTT. This sequence encodes CATASTDTQYF. The genes are TRBV12-3 or TRBV12-4 and TRBJ2-3, with D uncertain. There are 11 residues in the CDR3. V lost 10 bases to trimming and J lost 0 bases, with 5 bases between them.

In this sample, this clonotype turned up many times. The chain is built from TRBV2 and TRBJ2-6; possibly TRBD1 or TRBD2 for D (5 bases each). The CDR3 is 16 amino acids. Between the trimmed V and J ends, which lost 3 bases and 1 base, there was a span of 10 bases. Germline lookup yields CDR1 SNHLY and CDR2 FYNNEI. Written as DNA, the CDR3 is TGTGCCAGCAGTGACTTCGGGGCATCTGGGGCCAACGTCCTGACTTTC. Protein: CASSDFGASGANVLTF.

This clonotype was seen at least ten times. This sequence joins TRBV6-5 and TRBJ1-5; D ambiguous. Germline V gene sequence: CDR1 MNHEY, CDR2 SVGAGI. V lost 2 bases and J lost 9, with 11 bases in between. The CDR3 has 13 amino acids. The CDR3, as DNA: TGTGCCAGCAGTTACGGCAAATTGTTGCCCCAGCATTTT. Translated, it gives CASSYGKLLPQHF.

This clonotype was counted many times. The CDR3 loop is CASSSTGSGIYGYTF. CDR3 in DNA: TGTGCCAGCAGCTCCACAGGGTCCGGCATCTATGGCTACACCTTC. V is TRBV6-2 or TRBV6-3 and J is TRBJ1-2; D is perhaps TRBD1 (6 bases). CDR1 and CDR2 from the germline V gene are MNHEY and SVGEGT. This CDR3 comprises 15 residues. The V gene lost 6 bases and the J gene lost 4 bases, with 18 bases spanning the gap.

This clonotype was seen many times. This chain joins TRBV4-3 and TRBJ2-5; D is possibly TRBD1 (6 bases). The CDR3 consists of 15 residues. V was trimmed by 4 bases and J by 1 base, leaving 13 bases between them. Germline V gene sequence: CDR1 LGHNA, CDR2 YSLEER. CDR3 sequence reads: CASSPPTDSQETQYF. The CDR3 region has the DNA TGCGCCAGCAGCCCACCTACGGACAGCCAAGAGACCCAGTACTTC.

This clonotype was counted many times. The gene calls are TRBV12-3 or TRBV12-4 and TRBJ2-7; D uncertain. The germline V and J ends were trimmed by 7 bases and 3 bases, with 13 bases remaining between them. This CDR3 has 13 amino acids. The CDR3 coding sequence is TGTGCCAGCACCCTAGGTAGAGGCTACGAGCAGTACTTC. This sequence encodes CASTLGRGYEQYF.

This clonotype was found many times. In DNA, the CDR3 is TGTGCCAGCAGCCCTAACAGGGGATATGGCTACACCTTC. Its translation: CASSPNRGYGYTF. The rearrangement links TRBV12-3 or TRBV12-4 to TRBJ1-2; 7 nucleotides align to TRBD1. This CDR3 is built from 13 residues. Unmatched junction bases numbered 6, after V lost 6 bases and J lost 5 bases.

This clonotype was detected many times. The rearrangement uses TRBV10-3 and TRBJ2-2; no firm D call. This CDR3 has 14 residues. Germline V gives CDR1 ENHRY, CDR2 SYGVKD. Trimming left V 6 bases short and J 3 bases short, with 11 bases between. This CDR3 is CAIRSDRDTGELFF. Here the CDR3 DNA reads TGTGCCATCAGAAGCGACCGGGACACCGGGGAGCTGTTTTTT.

In this sample, this clonotype turned up many times. V and J are TRBV29-1 and TRBJ1-2; 8 bases fit TRBD1. CDR3 size: 14 residues. J was trimmed by 7 bases and V by 4 bases; bases with no gene match: 11. Germline loops: CDR1 SQVTM, CDR2 ANQGSEA. The CDR3 nucleotides are TGCAGCGTTGGGACAACAGGGGGAAGTACTGGCTACACCTTC. It yields the protein CSVGTTGGSTGYTF.

The sample holds many counts of this clonotype. The rearrangement joins TRBV7-6 to TRBJ2-5; 9 bases fit TRBD1. The CDR3 runs to 16 residues. From germline, CDR1 is SGHVS and CDR2 FNYEAQ. V shed 3 bases, J shed 1 base, and the junction held 6 bases outside the gene matches. CDR3 DNA: TGTGCCAGCAGCTTCCCCGGGACAGGGAGCCAAGAGACCCAGTACTTC. Translated: CASSFPGTGSQETQYF.

This clonotype was recorded many times. The rearrangement links TRBV27 to TRBJ2-7; D is ambiguous. The CDR3 is 14 residues long. Germline V gene sequence: CDR1 MNHEY, CDR2 SMNVEV (reference sequence). The V end was cut by 0 bases, the J end by 3 bases, with 9 bases between. CDR3 residues: CASSLSSALYEQYF. In nucleotides, the CDR3 is TGTGCCAGCAGTTTATCCTCAGCCCTCTACGAGCAGTACTTC.

This chain links TRBV12-3 or TRBV12-4 with TRBJ1-5; unclear D gene. Trimming stripped 3 bases from V and 4 bases from J, with 10 bases between. This CDR3 spans 14 amino acids. The CDR3 DNA reads TGTGCCAGCAGTTTCCTCGGCACGAATCAGCCCCAGCATTTT. Residues: CASSFLGTNQPQHF.

The chain couples TRBV10-3 to TRBJ2-5; D is unclear. This CDR3 region has 12 residues. V was clipped by 3 bases and J by 5 bases, with 7 bases between them. Germline V gene sequence: CDR1 ENHRY, CDR2 SYGVKD. CDR3 amino acids: CAISDRVETQYF. CDR3 DNA sequence: TGTGCCATCAGTGACCGAGTGGAGACCCAGTACTTC.

V usage is TRBV6-5 and J usage is TRBJ2-7; possibly TRBD1 or TRBD2 for D (6 bases each). The length of the CDR3 is 14 residues. From germline, CDR1 is MNHEY and CDR2 SVGAGI. Trimming removed 2 bases at V and 6 bases at J, with 14 bases between. DNA of the CDR3: TGTGCCAGCAGTTACACCTCAGGGGAGGTCGAGCAGTACTTC. Translation: CASSYTSGEVEQYF.